The present entry profiles one T cell receptor (beta chain) with its context. V was clipped by 2 bases and J by 0 bases; unmatched bases: 4. From germline, CDR1 is SGDLS and CDR2 YYNGEE. The CDR3 contains 16 residues. This entry is derived from a study of blood T cell repertoires in COVID-19. About the study: Specimens from acute and convalescent COVID-19 originated in the United States, Italy and Spain.

The method was immunoSEQ multiplex PCR; TCRdb's version includes in-frame clones alone and lacks a portion of them. The table includes about half a million clones, nearly 90% detected once. The sample consisted of peripheral blood. The receptor was derived from a man younger than 35 with COVID-19, enrolled during active disease. V is TRBV9 and J is TRBJ2-1, with 8 bases identical to TRBD2. The CDR3 nucleotides read TGTGCCAGCAGCGTGGACGGGACTAGCTCCTACAATGAGCAGTTCTTC. Residues: CASSVDGTSSYNEQFF.